This TCR beta chain was retrieved from a study of blood T cell repertoires in COVID-19 (dated by TCRdb to the early 2020s). Regarding the complete study: Collaborator samples came from the United States, Italy and Spain and covered acute and convalescent phases of COVID-19. The prospective study material was composed of cDNA or gDNA derived from T cells, B-cell-depleted T cells, or PBMCs. Subjects who had been exposed to COVID-19, were actively infected with it, or had recovered from it provided the deeply sampled blood TCRbeta repertoires that made up the dataset. The repertoires were made available in a free public database intended to serve as a resource for research on the immune response to SARS-CoV-2. The samples were drawn from the first 160 participants of the ongoing ImmuneRACE study and from under 1,500 subjects provided by 6 global collaborators. Nearly every sample came with metadata listing a de-identified subject ID, COVID-19 status, age in years and sex. Where HLA class I and class II types were available, the types were taken from metadata supplied by the sample provider, not from assay-based typing. The investigation overall reported the following: How much clinical and demographic metadata was included differed by source and by participant, and the metadata was provided uncurated.

The immunoSEQ Assay, a bias-controlled multiplex PCR, was used to amplify TCRbeta CDR3 regions from genomic DNA. As for the original processing: The number of nucleated cells in each sample was estimated from the amplification of reference gene primers within the assay. To quantify the absolute abundance of each unique TCRbeta CDR3 rearrangement, sequence reads were collapsed and filtered. For each sample, productive Simpson clonality was calculated as the square root of Simpson's diversity index across productive rearrangements. TCRdb took over this immuneACCESS table, retaining in-frame rearrangements with V and J assigned. Such tables are incomplete; in checked studies, under half of the missing clones stem from an unresolved V gene, and the remainder is unexplained. The V and J calls and clone size were taken over from that table, and D and trimming were inferred from the DNA. The sample data list 200,000 to 250,000 clones, and more than 75% of these were observed just once. The leading ten clones occupy about 3% of the sample.

This clone was detected a few times. Its specific antigen is unknown. No much larger clone exists at a distance of one base, and base qualities are not known. Deletion took 2 bases off V and 8 bases off J, with a span of 9 bases between the germline ends. The CDR3 measures 12 amino acids from cysteine to phenylalanine. Only CDR3 DNA is held: 36 bases, read in frame from base 1. A second Seattle source provided samples from volunteer blood donors who had recovered from COVID-19. Whole blood was collected in K2EDTA tubes by collaborating institutions according to the institutions' own protocols. For TCRbeta analysis, collaborator samples were shipped as frozen whole blood, as isolated PBMCs, or as DNA extracted from either sample type.

This TCR was recovered from a woman aged 25 to 39 who had recovered from COVID-19. Sequencing was done on a sample of peripheral blood. This chain joins TRBV12-3 or TRBV12-4 to TRBJ1-2; matching of 5 bases hints at TRBD1 as the D gene. The sequenced DNA: TGTGCCAGCAGTTTAATGGGGGGAGGCTACACCTTC. Translation gives CASSLMGGGYTF.